Below, 32 T cell receptor beta chains from the same sample are listed, as sequenced in a study of spatial heterogeneity in lung cancer (dated by TCRdb to the late 2010s). Overall study outcomes, separate from this receptor: The tumor nonsynonymous mutation count correlated with the number of expanded intratumoral alpha and beta TCRs.

The sample's time point label, decoded: sample taken at primary tumor resection. The library was built by means of 5' RACE. The instrument was a NextSeq 500. TCRdb took the public reads, trimmed them with fastp at Q25, ran MiXCR for clone calling and kept in-frame beta chains. Rows are unified per CDR3 protein, each entry keeping the most common DNA and genes. Across this sample there are several thousand distinct CDR3 sequences, with roughly 27% seen only once. The top ten clonotypes cover 10% to 13% of the sample. Antigen specificity for these receptors is unknown. Sequencing was performed on lung tumor tissue, taken at surgery. The receptors were sampled from a female donor with early-stage non-small cell lung cancer.

This clonotype is medium-sized within its sample. The CDR3 nucleotides are TGTGCCACCACACTGGGGCAGCCTTACAATGAGCAGTTCTTC. This gives the protein CATTLGQPYNEQFF. This sequence joins TRBV7-2 and TRBJ2-1, with D possibly TRBD1 on 5 matching bases. In germline, CDR1 is SGHTA, CDR2 FQGNSA. With 10 bases removed from V and 4 bases from J, the gap between germline ends came to 17 bases. This CDR3 spans 14 amino acids.

For this clonotype: One junction end disagrees with the germline gene, perhaps due to a read error. The chain carries TRBV2 and TRBJ1-6; TRBD1 matches 8 bases. Germline V gene lookup returns CDR1 SNHLY and CDR2 FYNNEI. CDR3 length: 14 amino acids. CDR3 in amino acids: CASERTGLDSPPHF. The CDR3 bases are TGTGCCAGCGAGCGGACAGGGCTGGATTCACCCCCCCACTTT.

This rearrangement joins TRBV7-3 to TRBJ2-3; 8 bases match TRBD1. The V gene end was trimmed by 3 bases and the J gene end by 5 bases; junction bases not matched to a gene: 7. The CDR3 is made up of 15 amino acids. The germline V gene has CDR1 SGHTA and CDR2 FQGTGA. The CDR3 DNA is TGTGCCAGCAGCTTGTCAGGGGGCTTTGGAGATACGCAGTATTTT. It encodes CASSLSGGFGDTQYF.

The rearrangement uses TRBV5-1 and TRBJ2-1, with TRBD2 identical over 10 bases. The V gene's germline CDR1 is SGHRS and CDR2 YFSETQ. After removal of 4 bases from V and 6 bases from J, the junction contained 13 bases not matched to a gene. The CDR3 is 17 amino acids. The CDR3 DNA reads as TGCGCCAGCAGCATACATAAAGCGGGAGGGCCAATCAATGAGCAGTTCTTC. Its protein product is CASSIHKAGGPINEQFF.

By sample fraction, this clonotype is medium-sized. The chain couples TRBV12-3 or TRBV12-4 to TRBJ2-2; D is unresolved. This CDR3 spans 14 amino acids. V shed 3 bases and J shed 2 bases, with 7 bases lying between them. In nucleotides, the CDR3 is TGTGCCAGCAGTTTGATTACAAACACCGGGGAGCTGTTTTTT. Translated, it gives CASSLITNTGELFF.

This clonotype was counted a single time. This chain uses TRBV4-1 with TRBJ2-7, with 8 bases identical to TRBD1. Germline-derived CDR1 and CDR2 are MGHRA and YSYEKL. This CDR3 contains 15 residues. V lost 3 bases, J lost 4 bases, and 8 bases stayed unmatched. CDR3 protein: CASSQADRELYEQYF. CDR3 DNA sequence: TGCGCCAGCAGCCAGGCGGACAGGGAACTTTACGAGCAGTACTTC.

This sequence joins TRBV24-1 and TRBJ2-7, with TRBD2 identical over 8 bases. Germline V gene sequence: CDR1 KGHDR, CDR2 SFDVKD. This CDR3 comprises 16 residues. Germline trimming cut 3 bases from V and 2 bases from J; bases unmatched to any gene: 8. The DNA for the CDR3 is TGTGCCACCAGTGATCCTTCTAGCGGGCCCACCTACGAGCAGTACTTC. Amino acid sequence: CATSDPSSGPTYEQYF.

Sample share makes this clonotype large. V and J are TRBV5-4 and TRBJ2-2, with TRBD1 matching 10 bases. The V segment lost 1 base and the J segment 4 bases; nucleotides outside the gene matches: 7. The CDR3 has 17 residues. CDR1 and CDR2 (germline): SGHNT, YYREEE (reference sequence). CDR3 nucleotides: TGTGCCAGCAGCTTGCGGACAGGGGGGTCAAGCACCGGGGAGCTGTTTTTT. It yields the protein CASSLRTGGSSTGELFF.

In its sample, this clonotype was seen a few times. This chain uses TRBV28 with TRBJ2-3; 8 bases are shared with TRBD2. CDR1 and CDR2 (germline): MDHEN, SYDVKM. With 5 bases clipped from V and 5 bases from J, the junction kept 6 bases outside the gene matches. The CDR3 runs to 14 residues. The CDR3 sequence is CASSPGGAEDTQYF. The CDR3 DNA sequence: TGTGCCAGCAGTCCCGGGGGGGCTGAAGATACGCAGTATTTT.

This clonotype has a handful of counts. The chain combines TRBV7-2 with TRBJ2-2; unclear D gene. V was cut by 4 bases and J by 6 bases, with 9 bases left in between. The germline V gene encodes CDR1 SGHTA and CDR2 FQGNSA. The CDR3 is 13 residues long. In nucleotides, the CDR3 is TGTGCCAGCAGCTCACTCGCAGCCGGGGAGCTGTTTTTT. It codes for CASSSLAAGELFF. Using reference TRBV7-2 and TRBJ2-2 for the parts outside the CDR3, the full variable domain is GAGVSQSPSNKVTEKGKDVELRCDPISGHTALYWYRQSLGQGLEFLIYFQGNSAPDKSGLPSDRFSAERTGGSVSTLTIQRTQQEDSAVYLCASSSLAAGELFFGEGSRLTVL.

This clonotype was counted between two and nine times. V and J are TRBV5-1 and TRBJ2-5, with 12 bases aligning to TRBD2. The ends lost 1 base at V and 5 bases at J; junction bases unmatched: 6. The germline CDR1 and CDR2 sequences are SGHRS and YFSETQ. CDR3 size: 16 residues. Here the CDR3 DNA reads TGCGCCAGCAGCTTGAGACTAGCGGGAGCGGGGGAGACCCAGTACTTC. Protein: CASSLRLAGAGETQYF.

This clonotype is judged medium-sized. This sequence joins TRBV28 and TRBJ2-7, with no clear D. The CDR3 loop spans 13 amino acids. Trimming pared 10 bases from V and 7 bases from J, leaving 20 bases between. Germline lookup yields CDR1 MDHEN and CDR2 SYDVKM. The CDR3 reads CATTDVATREQYF. CDR3 nucleotide sequence: TGTGCCACCACGGACGTCGCAACTCGAGAGCAGTACTTC.

V usage is TRBV7-2 and J usage is TRBJ2-5, with TRBD1 identical over 8 bases. Losses at the gene ends were 0 bases for V and 5 bases for J; bases not matched to a gene: 8. Germline lookup yields CDR1 SGHTA and CDR2 FQGNSA. The CDR3 extends over 16 amino acids. The CDR3 DNA reads TGTGCCAGCAGCTTAGCGGCAGGGGGCGGGCAGGAGACCCAGTACTTC. As protein: CASSLAAGGGQETQYF.

This clonotype is medium-sized in the sample. The chain employs TRBV12-3 or TRBV12-4 and TRBJ2-7; the match to TRBD1 covers 9 bases. The CDR3 runs 16 residues. The ends lost 4 bases at V and 6 bases at J; junction bases unmatched: 13. The CDR3 region has the DNA TGTGCCAGCAGTTCCGGATCGGGACAGGGTATTCGCGAGCAGTACTTC. It is translated as CASSSGSGQGIREQYF.

This rearrangement joins TRBV18 to TRBJ2-5; D unclear. The CDR3 spans 12 residues. Per germline, CDR1 KGHSH and CDR2 LQKENI. Trimming stripped 3 bases from V and 8 bases from J, with 10 bases between. The CDR3 sequence: CASSPQAGTQYF. The CDR3 nucleotides read TGTGCCAGCTCACCCCAAGCCGGAACCCAGTACTTC.

This clonotype is medium-sized (0.01 to 0.1%) by share. The V call is TRBV18, the J call TRBJ2-3; D not certain. This CDR3 region has 18 residues. With 3 bases removed from V and 0 bases from J, the gap between germline ends came to 19 bases. Germline loops: CDR1 KGHSH, CDR2 LQKENI. In DNA form, the CDR3 reads TGTGCCAGCTCACCGAACCCCGTGACAAGGTCTAGCACAGATACGCAGTATTTT. Translation: CASSPNPVTRSSTDTQYF.

This clonotype was counted a few times. This chain connects TRBV11-2 to TRBJ2-7, with 12 bases lining up with TRBD2. The CDR3 totals 14 residues. V lost 4 bases to trimming and J lost 4 bases; unmatched junction nucleotides: 2. Germline V gene sequence: CDR1 SGHAT, CDR2 FQNNGV. DNA for the CDR3: TGTGCCAGCAGCTCGACTAGCGGGAGATACGAGCAGTACTTC. This codes for CASSSTSGRYEQYF.

This clonotype is medium-sized in the sample. This chain connects TRBV28 to TRBJ2-1; 11 nucleotides agree with TRBD2. V was pared by 5 bases and J by 5 bases, with 5 bases of the junction left unmatched. Germline CDR1 is MDHEN and CDR2 is SYDVKM. This CDR3 contains 15 residues. CDR3 amino acids: CASSLIAGGNNEQFF. CDR3 DNA sequence: TGTGCCAGCAGTCTAATAGCGGGAGGGAACAATGAGCAGTTCTTC.

This clonotype was counted a few times. This chain connects TRBV9 to TRBJ2-5; D is perhaps TRBD1 (5 bases). The CDR3 sequence is 13 residues long. From germline, CDR1 is SGDLS and CDR2 YYNGEE. The V end lost 0 bases, the J end lost 5 bases, and 8 bases lay between the germline ends. The CDR3 region has the DNA TGTGCCAGCAGCGTAGAGACAGTTGAGACCCAGTACTTC. Encoded protein: CASSVETVETQYF.

By its share, this clonotype is large (0.1 to 1%). V gene TRBV12-3 or TRBV12-4 combines with J gene TRBJ2-3, with 9 bases identical to TRBD1. V lost 5 bases and J lost 2; bases outside the gene matches: 5. The CDR3 length is 15 residues. The CDR3 DNA sequence: TGTGCCAGCAGTCCGGACAGGGGATTCACAGATACGCAGTATTTT. This sequence encodes CASSPDRGFTDTQYF.

This chain connects TRBV20-1 to TRBJ2-7; perhaps TRBD2 as D (6 bases). Looked up from germline, CDR1 is DFQATT and CDR2 is SNEGSKA (reference sequence). The CDR3 has 16 amino acids. The germline V and J ends were trimmed by 1 base and 2 bases, with 18 bases remaining between them. This chain's CDR3 is CSARGPSGRIAYEQYF. As DNA, the CDR3 is TGCAGTGCTAGAGGCCCTTCGGGGAGGATCGCCTACGAGCAGTACTTC.

This clonotype appeared a few times. The rearrangement uses TRBV28 and TRBJ2-3; no clear D gene. V lost 3 bases, J lost 3 bases, and 10 bases lay in between. Germline CDR1 is MDHEN and CDR2 is SYDVKM. The CDR3 length is 14 residues. CDR3 nucleotides: TGTGCCAGCAGTTTTTTGTCCGGAACAGATACGCAGTATTTT. Encoded protein: CASSFLSGTDTQYF.

The chain employs TRBV15 and TRBJ2-6, with TRBD2 matching over 9 bases. With V trimmed by 3 bases and J by 0 bases, 6 bases remained unmatched. The germline gives CDR1 LNHNV, CDR2 YYDKDF (reference sequence). The CDR3 contains 18 residues. In DNA, the CDR3 is TGTGCCACCAGCAGTGGGCTAGCGGGGCGCTCTGGGGCCAACGTCCTGACTTTC. Protein product: CATSSGLAGRSGANVLTF.

This clonotype is medium-sized within its sample. The chain couples TRBV19 to TRBJ2-1; a possible D gene is TRBD2 (6 bases). Germline assignment: CDR1 LNHDA and CDR2 SQIVND (reference sequence). The CDR3 has 14 amino acids. V was shortened by 5 bases and J by 1 base, with 9 bases between the two germline ends. In nucleotides, the CDR3 is TGTGCCAGTAGTTGGAGGGCTTCCTACAATGAGCAGTTCTTC. This codes for CASSWRASYNEQFF. Together with reference TRBV19 and TRBJ2-1, the CDR3 gives the full variable domain: DGGITQSPKYLFRKEGQNVTLSCEQNLNHDAMYWYRQDPGQGLRLIYYSQIVNDFQKGDIAEGYSVSREKKESFPLTVTSAQKNPTAFYLCASSWRASYNEQFFGPGTRLTVL.

In this sample, this clonotype is medium-sized (0.01 to 0.1%). CDR3 DNA: TGTGCCAGCAGCCCGGGACGGTTTCGGGGGGGCGTCGACGAGCAGTACTTC. Protein sequence: CASSPGRFRGGVDEQYF. V is TRBV5-6 and J is TRBJ2-7; 8 bases agree with TRBD2. From germline, CDR1 is SGHDT and CDR2 YYEEEE. J was trimmed by 5 bases and V by 4 bases; bases with no gene match: 17. This CDR3 region has 17 residues.

This clonotype was counted between two and nine times. This chain connects TRBV20-1 to TRBJ1-3; D is perhaps TRBD1 (5 bases). Trimming pared 6 bases from V and 2 bases from J, leaving 14 bases between. Germline V gene sequence: CDR1 DFQATT, CDR2 SNEGSKA (reference sequence). The CDR3 length is 14 residues. The chain's CDR3 is CSATRGAPGNTIYF. The CDR3 nucleotides are TGCAGTGCCACCAGAGGGGCCCCTGGAAACACCATATATTTT.

This clonotype was counted a few times. The chain is built from TRBV20-1 and TRBJ2-1; D unclear. Per the germline V gene, CDR1 is DFQATT and CDR2 is SNEGSKA (reference sequence). This CDR3 spans 13 amino acids. V shed 3 bases and J shed 4 bases, with 10 bases lying between them. The CDR3 DNA sequence: TGCAGTGCTAGTGGGCCCGGATACAATGAGCAGTTCTTC. This sequence encodes CSASGPGYNEQFF.

This clonotype is termed medium-sized. The chain is built from TRBV7-2 and TRBJ1-5; possible D gene TRBD1, 6 bases. The CDR3 is made up of 13 amino acids. With 1 base removed from V and 7 bases from J, the gap between germline ends came to 8 bases. Per germline, CDR1 SGHTA and CDR2 FQGNSA. The CDR3 reads CASSLVGGQPQHF. CDR3 DNA: TGTGCCAGCAGCTTAGTGGGGGGCCAGCCCCAGCATTTT.

The rearrangement joins TRBV28 to TRBJ2-7; no definite D call. The CDR3 runs 11 residues. Trimming took 3 bases from V and 4 from J, leaving 4 bases between them. Germline V lookup: CDR1 MDHEN, CDR2 SYDVKM. The CDR3, as DNA: TGTGCCAGCAGTTTGGATTACGAGCAGTACTTC. The encoded protein is CASSLDYEQYF. Based on the CDR3 plus reference TRBV28 and TRBJ2-7, the full variable domain is DVKVTQSSRYLVKRTGEKVFLECVQDMDHENMFWYRQDPGLGLRLIYFSYDVKMKEKGDIPEGYSVSREKKERFSLILESASTNQTSMYLCASSLDYEQYFGPGTRLTVT.

This clonotype is medium-sized. The chain is built from TRBV5-5 and TRBJ2-5; D might be TRBD1 or TRBD2, each matching 6 bases. Trimming took off 4 bases at V and 2 bases at J, with 15 bases between the two ends. Germline V gene lookup returns CDR1 SGHKS and CDR2 YYEKEE (reference sequence). CDR3 size: 15 residues. As DNA, the CDR3 is TGTGCCAGCAGCCTCCTGGGGGGCCCGCAAGAGACCCAGTACTTC. Protein sequence: CASSLLGGPQETQYF.

The V and J genes are TRBV4-2 and TRBJ2-3; TRBD1 might be the D (6 bases). The V end lost 4 bases, the J end lost 0 bases, and 11 bases lay between the germline ends. The CDR3 runs to 15 residues. Germline lookup yields CDR1 LGHNA and CDR2 YNFKEQ. CDR3 protein: CASSRDISSTDTQYF. DNA for the CDR3: TGTGCCAGCAGCCGGGACATTTCTAGCACAGATACGCAGTATTTT.

By sample fraction, this clonotype is medium-sized (0.01 to 0.1%). The rearrangement joins TRBV6-6 to TRBJ2-2; 11 nucleotides match TRBD2. This CDR3 comprises 17 residues. Losses at the gene ends were 2 bases for V and 3 bases for J; bases not matched to a gene: 5. Germline CDR1 is MNHNY and CDR2 is SVGAGI (reference sequence). The CDR3 nucleotides are TGTGCCAGCAGTTACGGTAGCGGGAGGGGCGACACCGGGGAGCTGTTTTTT. Protein product: CASSYGSGRGDTGELFF.